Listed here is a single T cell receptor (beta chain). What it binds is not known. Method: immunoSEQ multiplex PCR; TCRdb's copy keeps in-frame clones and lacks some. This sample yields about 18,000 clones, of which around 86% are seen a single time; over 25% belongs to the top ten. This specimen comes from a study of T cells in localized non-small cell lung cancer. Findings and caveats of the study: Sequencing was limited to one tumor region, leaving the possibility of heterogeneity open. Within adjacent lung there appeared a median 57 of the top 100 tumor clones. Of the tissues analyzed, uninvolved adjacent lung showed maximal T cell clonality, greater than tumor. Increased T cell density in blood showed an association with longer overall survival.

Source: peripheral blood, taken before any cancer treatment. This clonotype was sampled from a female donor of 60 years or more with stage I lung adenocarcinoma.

The CDR3 coding sequence is TGTGCCAGCAGTTACCGTGGACTAGCCGGAGAGACCCAGTACTTC. It encodes CASSYRGLAGETQYF. This chain joins TRBV6-5 and TRBJ2-5; 8 bases line up with TRBD2. After removal of 2 bases from V and 4 bases from J, the junction contained 6 bases not matched to a gene. The CDR3 runs 15 residues. Looked up from germline, CDR1 is MNHEY and CDR2 is SVGAGI.